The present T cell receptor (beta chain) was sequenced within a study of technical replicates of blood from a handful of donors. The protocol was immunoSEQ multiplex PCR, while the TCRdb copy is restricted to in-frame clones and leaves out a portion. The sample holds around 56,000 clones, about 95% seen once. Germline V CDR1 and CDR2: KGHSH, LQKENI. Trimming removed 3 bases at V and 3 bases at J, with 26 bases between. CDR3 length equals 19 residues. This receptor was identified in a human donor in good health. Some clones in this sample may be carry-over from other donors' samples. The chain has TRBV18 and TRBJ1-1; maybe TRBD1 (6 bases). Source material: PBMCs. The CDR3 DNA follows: TGTGCCAGCTCACCCCAAGGGGCAGGGGCAATTTTATGGGACACTGAAGCTTTCTTT. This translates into CASSPQGAGAILWDTEAFF.